This T cell receptor (beta chain) was sequenced in a study of T cell responses to AZD1222 COVID-19 vaccine (TCRdb year 2021). Regarding the complete study: TCR sequencing was performed for 230 to 250 trial participants, of whom 200 to 210 were given two doses of AZD1222 and around 25 were given two doses of MenACWY control vaccine. Enrollment into the trials was organized by age into subgroups of 18-55, 56-69 and 70-plus years, and those subgroups contained roughly 150, 30 and 60 TCR-sequenced participants, respectively.

The CDR3 regions of human TCRbeta chains were subjected to immunosequencing. The paper's processing steps were these. Repertoire TCRs were checked for matches against a reference library of SARS-CoV-2-specific TCRs that had been generated using the MIRA antigen-specificity platform. Breadth meant the fraction of unique TCRs that were SARS-CoV-2-associated, whereas depth meant the fraction of total T cells that were SARS-CoV-2-associated. Using the MIRA data, each spike-specific TCR was assigned both to the spike region to which the TCR was reactive and to a CD4 or CD8 class. Log10-transformed breadth and depth values were compared by one-way ANOVA with Sidak's multiple comparisons tests. In TCRdb, the immuneACCESS table is reduced to in-frame sequences with V and J assigned. These tables do not hold every clone; where another copy was compared, an unresolved V gene accounts for under half, and the others remain unexplained. V and J calls and clone size are as listed in that table; D and trimming were resolved from the DNA. The sample includes around 140,000 clones, with roughly nine tenths observed a single time. Roughly 3.8% of the sample comes from the top ten.

Trimmed from V: 4 bases; trimmed from J: 7 bases; junction bases lacking a gene match: 8. The CDR3 runs 14 amino acids, cysteine and phenylalanine included. The sequence is cut down to CDR3 DNA, 42 bases in frame from base 1. Per the germline V gene (reference sequence), GTSNPN is the CDR1 and SVGIG is the CDR2. Note on this clone: Its antigen remains unidentified. Base qualities are not recorded, but no much larger clone differs from it by a single base.

The meaning of the sample's time point label: about 28 days (+/-7) after the second vaccine dose. AZD1222 recipients given second doses at about 4 weeks or at about 12 weeks were pooled, since spike-specific TCR depth and breadth were not found to differ between the two schedules. The vaccinee samples were drawn from two UK trials, COV001 and COV002, one of which was a single-blind randomized controlled phase 2/3 trial testing AZD1222 (ChAdOx1 nCoV-19) in healthy adults. For TCRbeta chain sequencing, PBMC samples from trial participants were taken at day 0 and at day 28 after the second dose. Summary of the overall study and its limitations: Because no day 14 peak-response samples were available, repertoires were characterized only after the peak T cell response. Conclusions about previously exposed vaccinees are limited, since just a handful of AZD1222 recipients were seropositive for SARS-CoV-2 at baseline. Participants were mostly white British and included more females than males, and it was suggested by the authors that clonal diversity may have been underestimated. After two AZD1222 doses, spike-specific TCR breadth and depth were significantly higher than at day 0 and than in MenACWY recipients. Epitopes outside the regions mutated in the B.1.351 and B.1.1.7 variants were reportedly recognized by nearly half of the unique spike-specific TCRs. In the small 56-69-year group, the increase in depth fell short of significance, most likely because of low power. CD4 TCRs associated with the vaccine covered the entire spike protein, and the dominant responses were in regions 160-218 and 743-854.

Source: peripheral blood, taken 28 days after the second AZD1222 dose. The sequence came from an adult who received the AZD1222 COVID-19 vaccine. The chain is assembled from TRBV30 and TRBJ1-5; 9 nucleotides in the junction match TRBD1. The CDR3 has the sequence CAWKTGGLNQPQHF. The nucleotide sequence reads as follows: TGTGCCTGGAAAACAGGGGGCCTTAACCAGCCCCAGCATTTT.